The clone carrying this TCR beta chain appeared many times. This sample is part of a study of T-cell reconstitution after alpha-beta-depleted transplantation in children. Unique molecular identifiers featured in how the TCRbeta library was prepared. TCRdb processed the PCR reads anew with MiXCR; each CDR3 protein has one entry. This sample has some 240,000 distinct CDR3 sequences; approximately 9.7% occur once, and the top ten carry roughly 5.1%. In germline, CDR1 is MNHEY, CDR2 SVGAGI. This CDR3 spans 17 amino acids. The V and J ends lost 0 bases and 8 bases, in that order; junction bases with no gene match: 13.

This clonotype was sampled from a human donor who donated a stem cell graft to a child with SCID. This chain links TRBV6-5 with TRBJ1-2, with 9 bases matching TRBD1. The sequences come from PBMCs from the stem cell graft donor, collected from the stem cell graft. The CDR3 DNA reads as TGTGCCAGCAGTTACTCGAAGACAGGGGGTGTTTCGGGGGGCTACACCTTC. Amino acid sequence: CASSYSKTGGVSGGYTF.